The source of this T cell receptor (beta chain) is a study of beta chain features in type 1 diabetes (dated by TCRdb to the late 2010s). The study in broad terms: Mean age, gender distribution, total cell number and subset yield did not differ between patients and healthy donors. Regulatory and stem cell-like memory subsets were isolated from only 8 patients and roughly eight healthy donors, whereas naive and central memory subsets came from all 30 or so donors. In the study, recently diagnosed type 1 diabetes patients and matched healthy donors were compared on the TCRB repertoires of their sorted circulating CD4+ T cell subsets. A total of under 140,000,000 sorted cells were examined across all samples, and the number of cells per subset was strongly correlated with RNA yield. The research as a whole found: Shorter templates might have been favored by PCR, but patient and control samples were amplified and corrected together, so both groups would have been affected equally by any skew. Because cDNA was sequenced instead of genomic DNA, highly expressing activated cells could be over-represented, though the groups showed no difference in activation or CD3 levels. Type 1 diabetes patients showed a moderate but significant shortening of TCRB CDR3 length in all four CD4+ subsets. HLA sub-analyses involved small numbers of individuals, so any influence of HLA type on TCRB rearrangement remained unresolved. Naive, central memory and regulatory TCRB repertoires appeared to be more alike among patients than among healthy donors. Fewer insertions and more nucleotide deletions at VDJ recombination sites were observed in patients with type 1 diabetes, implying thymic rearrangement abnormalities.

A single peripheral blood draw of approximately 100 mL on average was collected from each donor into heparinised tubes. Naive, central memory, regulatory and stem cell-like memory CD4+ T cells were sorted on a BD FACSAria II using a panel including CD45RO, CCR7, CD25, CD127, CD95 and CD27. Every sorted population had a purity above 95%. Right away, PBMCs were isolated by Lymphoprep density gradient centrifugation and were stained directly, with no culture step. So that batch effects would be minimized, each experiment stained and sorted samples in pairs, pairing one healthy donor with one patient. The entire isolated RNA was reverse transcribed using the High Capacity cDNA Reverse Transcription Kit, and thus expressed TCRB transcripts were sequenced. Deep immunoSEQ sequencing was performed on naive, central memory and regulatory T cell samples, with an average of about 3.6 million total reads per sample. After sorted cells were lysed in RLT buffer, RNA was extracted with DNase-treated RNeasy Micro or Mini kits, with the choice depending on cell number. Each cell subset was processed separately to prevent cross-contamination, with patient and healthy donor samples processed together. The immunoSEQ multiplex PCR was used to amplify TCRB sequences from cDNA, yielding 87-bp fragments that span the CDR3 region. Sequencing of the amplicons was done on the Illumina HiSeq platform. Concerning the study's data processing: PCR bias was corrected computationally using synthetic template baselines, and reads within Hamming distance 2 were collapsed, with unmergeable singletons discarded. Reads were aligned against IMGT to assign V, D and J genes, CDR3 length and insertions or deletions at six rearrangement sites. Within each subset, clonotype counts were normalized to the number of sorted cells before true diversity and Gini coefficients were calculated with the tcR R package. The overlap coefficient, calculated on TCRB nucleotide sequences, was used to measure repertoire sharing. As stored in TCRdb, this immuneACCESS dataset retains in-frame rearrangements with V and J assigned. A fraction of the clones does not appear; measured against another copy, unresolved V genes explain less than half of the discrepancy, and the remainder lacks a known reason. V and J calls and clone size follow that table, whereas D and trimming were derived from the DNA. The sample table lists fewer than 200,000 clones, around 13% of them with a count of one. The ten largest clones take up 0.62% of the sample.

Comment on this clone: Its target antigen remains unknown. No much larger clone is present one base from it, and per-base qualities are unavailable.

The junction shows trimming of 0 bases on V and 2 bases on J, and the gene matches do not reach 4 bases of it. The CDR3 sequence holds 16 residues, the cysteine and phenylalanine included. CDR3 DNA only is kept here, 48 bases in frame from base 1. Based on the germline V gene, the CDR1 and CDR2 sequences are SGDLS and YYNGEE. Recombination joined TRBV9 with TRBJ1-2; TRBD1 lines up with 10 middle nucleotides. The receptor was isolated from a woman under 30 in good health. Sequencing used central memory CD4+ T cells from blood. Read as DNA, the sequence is TGTGCCAGCAGCGTAGGTATGGGACAGGGGAACTATGGCTACACCTTC. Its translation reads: CASSVGMGQGNYGYTF.